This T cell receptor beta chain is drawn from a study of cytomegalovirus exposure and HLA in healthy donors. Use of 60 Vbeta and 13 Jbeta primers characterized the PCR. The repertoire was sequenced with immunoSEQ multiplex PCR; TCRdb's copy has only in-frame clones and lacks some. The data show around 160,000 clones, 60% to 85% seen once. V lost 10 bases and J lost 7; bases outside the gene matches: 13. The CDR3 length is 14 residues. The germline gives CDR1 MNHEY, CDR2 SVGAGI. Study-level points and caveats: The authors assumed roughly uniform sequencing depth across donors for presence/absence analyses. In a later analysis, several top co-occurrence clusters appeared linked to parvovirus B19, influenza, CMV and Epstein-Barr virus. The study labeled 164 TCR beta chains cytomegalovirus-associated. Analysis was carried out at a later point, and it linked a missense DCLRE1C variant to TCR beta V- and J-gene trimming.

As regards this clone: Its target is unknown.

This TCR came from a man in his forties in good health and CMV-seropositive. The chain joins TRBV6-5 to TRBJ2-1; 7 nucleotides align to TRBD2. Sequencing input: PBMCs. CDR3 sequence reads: CATQDGAGSNEQFF. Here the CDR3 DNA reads TGTGCCACCCAGGACGGAGCGGGATCAAATGAGCAGTTCTTC.